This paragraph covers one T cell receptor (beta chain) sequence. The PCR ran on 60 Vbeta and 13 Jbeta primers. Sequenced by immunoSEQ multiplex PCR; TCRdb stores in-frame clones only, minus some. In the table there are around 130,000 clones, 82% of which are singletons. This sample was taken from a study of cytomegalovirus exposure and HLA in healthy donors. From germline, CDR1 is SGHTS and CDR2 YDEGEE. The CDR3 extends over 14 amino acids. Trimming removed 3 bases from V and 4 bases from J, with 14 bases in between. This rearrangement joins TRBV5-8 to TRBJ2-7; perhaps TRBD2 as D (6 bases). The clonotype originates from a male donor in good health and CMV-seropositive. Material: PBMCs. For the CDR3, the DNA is TGTGCCAGCAGCTCCCTAGCGTTTCGGTACGAGCAGTACTTC. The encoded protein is CASSSLAFRYEQYF.